This T cell receptor (beta chain) was captured in a study of OX40 agonist ivuxolimab in advanced cancers. Overall study results and limits: More expanded clones were found, on average, in CD8+ than in CD4+ T cells.

This clone has only one observation. Its antigen is not identified. Profiling relied on immunoSEQ multiplex PCR, and the TCRdb table lists in-frame clones only, not all of them. This table has some 85,000 clones, about nine tenths appearing once. V was trimmed by 3 bases and J by 0 bases, leaving 3 bases between them. The CDR3 sequence is 11 residues long. Germline assignment: CDR1 DFQATT and CDR2 SNEGSKA (reference sequence). The sequence was collected from an adult with an advanced solid tumor such as melanoma, head and neck, liver or kidney cancer. The rearrangement uses TRBV20-1 and TRBJ2-7, with no clear D. Sequencing was performed on CD4+ or CD8+ T cells sorted from blood, taken in a trial of the OX40 agonist ivuxolimab. CDR3 sequence (DNA): TGCAGTGCTAGCAACTCCTACGAGCAGTACTTC. This codes for CSASNSYEQYF.